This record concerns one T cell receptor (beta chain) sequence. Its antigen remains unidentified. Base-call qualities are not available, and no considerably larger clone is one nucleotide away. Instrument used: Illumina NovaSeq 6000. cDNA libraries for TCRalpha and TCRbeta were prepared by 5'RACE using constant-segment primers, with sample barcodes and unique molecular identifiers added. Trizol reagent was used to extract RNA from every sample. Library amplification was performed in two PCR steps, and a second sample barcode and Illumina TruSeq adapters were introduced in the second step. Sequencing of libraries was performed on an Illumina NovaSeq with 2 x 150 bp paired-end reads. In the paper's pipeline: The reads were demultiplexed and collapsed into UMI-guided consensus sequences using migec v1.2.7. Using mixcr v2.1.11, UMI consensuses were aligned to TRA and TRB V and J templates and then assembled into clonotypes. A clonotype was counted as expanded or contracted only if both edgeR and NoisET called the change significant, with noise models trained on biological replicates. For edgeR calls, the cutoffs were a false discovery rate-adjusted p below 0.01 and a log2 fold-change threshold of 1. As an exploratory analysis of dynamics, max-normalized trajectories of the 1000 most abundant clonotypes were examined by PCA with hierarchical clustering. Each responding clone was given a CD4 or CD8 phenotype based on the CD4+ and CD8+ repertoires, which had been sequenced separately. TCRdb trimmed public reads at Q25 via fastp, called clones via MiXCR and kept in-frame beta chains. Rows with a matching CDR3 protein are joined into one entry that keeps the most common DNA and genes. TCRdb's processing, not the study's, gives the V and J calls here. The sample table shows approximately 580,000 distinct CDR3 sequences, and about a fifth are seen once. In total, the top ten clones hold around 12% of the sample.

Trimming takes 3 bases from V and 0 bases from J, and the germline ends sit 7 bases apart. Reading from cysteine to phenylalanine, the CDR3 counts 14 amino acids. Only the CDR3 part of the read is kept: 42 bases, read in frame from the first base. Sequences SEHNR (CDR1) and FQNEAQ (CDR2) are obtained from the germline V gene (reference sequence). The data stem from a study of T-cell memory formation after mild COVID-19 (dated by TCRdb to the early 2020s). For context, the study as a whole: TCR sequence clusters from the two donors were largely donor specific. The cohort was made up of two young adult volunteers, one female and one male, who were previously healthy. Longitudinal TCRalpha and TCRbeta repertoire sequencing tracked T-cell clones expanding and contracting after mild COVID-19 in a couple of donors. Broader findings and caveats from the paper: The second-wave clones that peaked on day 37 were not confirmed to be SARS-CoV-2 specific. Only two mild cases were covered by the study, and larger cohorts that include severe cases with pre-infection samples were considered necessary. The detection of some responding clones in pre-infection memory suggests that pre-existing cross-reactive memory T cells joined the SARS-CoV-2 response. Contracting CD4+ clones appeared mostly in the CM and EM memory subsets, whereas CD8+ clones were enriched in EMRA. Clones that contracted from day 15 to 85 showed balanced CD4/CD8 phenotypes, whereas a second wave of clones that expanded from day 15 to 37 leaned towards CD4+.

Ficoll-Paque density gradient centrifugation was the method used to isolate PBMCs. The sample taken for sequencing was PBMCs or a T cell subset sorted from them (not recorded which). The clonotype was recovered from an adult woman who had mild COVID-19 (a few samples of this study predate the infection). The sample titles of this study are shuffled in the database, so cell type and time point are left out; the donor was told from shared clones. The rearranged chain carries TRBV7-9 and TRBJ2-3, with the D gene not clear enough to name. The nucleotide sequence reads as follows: TGTGCCAGCAGCTTCGATACTAGCACAGATACGCAGTATTTT. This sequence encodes CASSFDTSTDTQYF.